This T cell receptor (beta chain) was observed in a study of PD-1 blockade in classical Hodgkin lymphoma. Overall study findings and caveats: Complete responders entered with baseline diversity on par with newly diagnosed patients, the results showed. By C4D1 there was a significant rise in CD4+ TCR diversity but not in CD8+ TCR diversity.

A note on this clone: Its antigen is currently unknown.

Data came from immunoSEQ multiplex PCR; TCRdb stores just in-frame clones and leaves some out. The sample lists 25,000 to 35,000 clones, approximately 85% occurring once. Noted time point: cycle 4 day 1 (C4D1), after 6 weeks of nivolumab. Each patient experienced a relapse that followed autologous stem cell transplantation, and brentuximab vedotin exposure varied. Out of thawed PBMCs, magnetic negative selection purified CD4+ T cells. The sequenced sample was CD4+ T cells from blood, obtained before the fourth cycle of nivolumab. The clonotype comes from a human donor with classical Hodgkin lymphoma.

As DNA, the CDR3 is TGCGCCAGCAGCTTGGAGCAACACAGAACTGGAAACACCATATATTTT. Amino acids: CASSLEQHRTGNTIYF. The gene calls are TRBV5-1 and TRBJ1-3, with D uncertain. This CDR3 has 16 residues. The germline V and J ends were trimmed by 0 bases and 2 bases, with 12 bases remaining between them. Germline V lookup: CDR1 SGHRS, CDR2 YFSETQ. The variable domain in full, with the rest retrieved from reference TRBV5-1 and TRBJ1-3, is KAGVTQTPRYLIKTRGQQVTLSCSPISGHRSVSWYQQTPGQGLQFLFEYFSETQRNKGNFPGRFSGRQFSNSRSEMNVSTLELGDSALYLCASSLEQHRTGNTIYFGEGSWLTVV.